This TCR beta chain was identified in a study of shared clonotypes between healthy human individuals. General observations from the study: Clonotypes not shared had lower generation probabilities than those common to all four donors.

Looked up from germline, CDR1 is KGHSH and CDR2 is LQKENI. The CDR3 consists of 14 residues. Trimming left V 6 bases short and J 4 bases short, with 16 bases between. About this clone itself: The antigen remains unidentified.

Generated by immunoSEQ multiplex PCR, the TCRdb table keeps only in-frame clones and is missing some. The data show more than 2,000,000 clones, more than 85% seen once. J is TRBJ2-7 and V is TRBV18; either TRBD1 or TRBD2 may supply D (6 bases each). The sequenced sample consisted of naive CD4+ T cells from PBMCs. Described subset: CD45RA+ positively selected. The source is a young man in good health. Some clones in this sample may be carry-over from other donors' samples. The CDR3 coding sequence is TGTGCCAGCTCCCTCGGAGGGGGGTTATACGAGCAGTACTTC. Translated: CASSLGGGLYEQYF.